The clone carrying this T cell receptor beta chain was recorded at least ten times. TCRdb itself ran the 5' RACE reads through MiXCR, one entry per CDR3 protein. The table has about 23,000 distinct CDR3 sequences, 3.3% seen once. As for time point: sample taken at primary tumor resection. The data are from a study of spatial heterogeneity in lung cancer. Germline V gives CDR1 SGHDT, CDR2 YYEEEE. This CDR3 region has 14 residues. V was trimmed by 0 bases and J by 7 bases, leaving 12 bases between them. The sequences come from PBMCs, collected at surgery. The chain combines TRBV5-6 with TRBJ2-3, with no clear D. The source of this sequence is a female donor with early-stage non-small cell lung cancer. This CDR3 reads CASSLEFSIYTQYF. The CDR3 DNA reads as TGTGCCAGCAGCTTGGAATTCTCTATCTATACGCAGTATTTT.